Listed here is a single T cell receptor beta chain. Its specificity is unknown. V shed 0 bases and J 2 bases; nucleotides not matched to a gene: 10. The CDR3 length is 19 residues. The germline V gene has CDR1 LNHNV and CDR2 YYDKDF (reference sequence). Here immunoSEQ multiplex PCR was the method, and the copy in TCRdb shows in-frame clones only, minus some. The data hold 130,000 or so clones, with about 86% observed a single time. The data originate from a study of T cell responses to AZD1222 COVID-19 vaccine. Study-wide results and caveats: Sampled repertoires all dated from after the peak T cell response. Of the AZD1222 recipients, only 5 or 6 were seropositive at baseline.

The sequenced sample was peripheral blood, obtained on day 0 of AZD1222 vaccination. The V call is TRBV15, the J call TRBJ2-5; TRBD2 matches 12 bases. This sequence originates from an adult in good health. CDR3 nucleotides: TGTGCCACCAGCAGAGAATTGGCTAGCGGGAGGGGGGGTCAAGAGACCCAGTACTTC. Its translation is CATSRELASGRGGQETQYF.